Listed here are 10 T cell receptor delta chains from one sample, sequenced in a study of γδ T cells in repeated Plasmodium falciparum infection. TCRdb re-called clones from the multiplex PCR reads via CATT. Of under 60,000 delta-chain clones listed, about 1.6% were seen once; the top ten hold approximately 8.6%. Vgamma9/Vdelta2+ and Vdelta2-negative gammadelta T cells were flow-sorted from PBMC for bulk sequencing. The sequenced sample was gamma-delta T cells from blood. Receptors were obtained from a pool of human donors (malaria-infected and uninfected, not separated).

On this clone: TCRdb assigns this DNA the protein of a much larger clone, which departs from its translation at residue 12; this likely reflects a read error, and the protein shown comes from translating the DNA. The chain joins TRDV1 to TRDJ1, with a possible D match to TRDD3 (5 bases). TCRdb lists no J gene, so it was determined here by aligning the DNA to germline. Trimming took 3 bases from V and 3 from J, leaving 26 bases between them. This CDR3 contains 19 residues. CDR1 and CDR2 (germline): TSWWSYY, QGS. The CDR3 DNA follows: TGTGCTCTTGGGGAGCCGCCGGGGGTTATCCCCCGGTACGCCGATAAACTCATCTTT. Translated, it gives CALGEPPGVIPRYADKLIF.

This clone was detected only a few times. The protein in TCRdb stems from a much larger clone and differs at residue 9 from this DNA's translation, likely a read error; here the protein is translated from the DNA. J is TRDJ1 and V is TRDV3; D is perhaps TRDD3 (6 bases). Assignment of the J gene here rests on matching the DNA to germline, because TCRdb gives none. In germline, CDR1 is TVYSNPD, CDR2 GDNSRS (reference sequence). The CDR3 sequence is 16 residues long. V lost 2 bases to trimming and J lost 4 bases, with 23 bases between them. In nucleotides, the CDR3 is TGTGCCTTTGGTTACCGGTCTGGGAGATACGTCGATAAACTCATCTTT. Its protein product is CAFGYRSGRYVDKLIF.

This clone has just a few counts. The TCRdb protein, from a much larger clone, departs from this DNA's translation at residue 11, likely by read error; the protein shown derives from the DNA. The CDR3 sequence: CAYRTPGLPTSLSKLIF. The CDR3 DNA is TGTGCTTATAGGACCCCAGGCCTTCCTACCTCTCTATCGAAACTCATCTTT. The chain links TRAV38-2/DV8 to TRDJ1; TRDD2 matches at 9 bases. The J gene, missing from TCRdb, was assigned here through DNA to germline matching. The CDR3 has 17 residues. CDR1 TSESDYY and CDR2 QEAYKQQN come from the germline V gene. Unmatched junction bases numbered 17, after V lost 3 bases and J lost 8 bases.

On this clone itself: TCRdb has a much larger clone's protein, which differs at residue 6 from the translation of this DNA, likely because of a read error; what is shown is the protein translated from the DNA. CDR3 in amino acids: CALGEHPVLTFLHVLVDWYTDKLIF. The DNA of the CDR3 is TGTGCTCTTGGGGAACATCCTGTACTAACTTTCCTACACGTACTGGTTGATTGGTACACCGATAAACTCATCTTT. The chain combines TRDV1 with TRDJ1; 7 bases align to TRDD2. V shed 1 base and J 0 bases; nucleotides not matched to a gene: 32. This CDR3 comprises 25 residues. CDR1 and CDR2 from the germline V gene are TSWWSYY and QGS.

This clone was seen only a few times. A read error is the likely source, as a far larger clone sits one nucleotide away. Other DNA variants within this sample encode the same CDR3. The rearrangement links TRDV3 to TRDJ1; 12 bases map to TRDD3. The CDR3 runs 16 residues. Germline V gives CDR1 TVYSNPD, CDR2 GDNSRS (reference sequence). CDR3 protein: CASGPYWGIQPDKLIF. Here the CDR3 DNA reads TGTGCCTCGGGGCCATACTGGGGGATACAACCCGACAAACTCATCTTT. Looking up the rest from reference TRDV3 and TRDJ1 gives the full variable domain: CDKVTQSSPDQTVASGSEVVLLCTYDTVYSNPDLFWYRIRPDYSFQFVFYGDNSRSEGADFTQGRFSVKHILTQKAFHLVISPVRTEDSATYYCASGPYWGIQPDKLIFGKGTRVTVEP.

Regarding this clone: Only one base separates this from a far larger clonotype, so it likely reflects a read error. The sample holds other DNA sequences that translate to the same CDR3. The chain couples TRDV2 to TRDJ1, with D tentatively TRDD3 (6 bases). Germline matching of the DNA provided the J gene here, since TCRdb leaves it blank. V lost 0 bases and J 0 bases, leaving 22 bases between the germline ends. This CDR3 is 19 amino acids long. Germline CDR1 is GEAIGNYY and CDR2 is EKD. The CDR3 nucleotides are TGTGCCTGTGACACCGTTATCCAACTGGGAGTTCGGCACACCGATAAACTCATCTTT. Protein sequence: CACDTVIQLGVRHTDKLIF.

In regard to this clone: A far larger clone is one base from this, pointing to a likely read error. Other DNA sequences of this sample code for an identical CDR3. This rearrangement joins TRDV1 to TRDJ1; tentatively, D is TRDD2 (7 bases). TCRdb is silent on the J gene; assignment here came from matching the DNA to germline. Germline CDR1 reads TSWWSYY; CDR2 reads QGS. CDR3 length equals 19 residues. Trimming left V 3 bases short and J 7 bases short, with 30 bases between. In DNA form, the CDR3 reads TGTGCTCTTGGGGAGCTGCTTCCTATAGGTACGTGGGGGGCCTCTAAACTCATCTTT. Amino acids: CALGELLPIGTWGASKLIF.

In its sample, this clone was seen a few times. The protein held in TCRdb is that of a much larger clone and does not match this DNA's translation at residue 9, likely because of a read error; the protein shown is translated from the DNA. The J gene is TRDJ1, the V gene TRDV1; D uncertain. Since TCRdb gives no J gene, matching the DNA to germline was used here to assign it. This CDR3 is built from 12 residues. V shed 2 bases and J shed 10 bases, with 11 bases lying between them. Germline V gives CDR1 TSWWSYY, CDR2 QGS. For the CDR3, the DNA is TGTGCTCTTGGGGAATTGCGGTATAGACTCATCTTT. This encodes CALGELRYRLIF.

With regard to this clone: This probably arose from a read error, given a far larger clone one base away. This CDR3 is also generated by other DNA sequences in the sample. V gene TRDV1 combines with J gene TRDJ1; D remains ambiguous. The V and J ends lost 1 base and 2 bases respectively, with 26 bases between them. Germline values: CDR1 TSWWSYY, CDR2 QGS. The CDR3 covers 20 residues. The CDR3 region has the DNA TGTGCTCTTGGGGAACCCGCAACTCAGGTAGTGATGGCGTATACCGATAAACTCATCTTT. Translated: CALGEPATQVVMAYTDKLIF.

This clone was detected ten times or more. The chain links TRDV1 to TRDJ1, with D unresolved. This CDR3 contains 14 residues. The V end was cut by 2 bases, the J end by 1 base, with 8 bases between. CDR1 is TSWWSYY and CDR2 is QGS in the germline V gene. CDR3 sequence (DNA): TGTGCTCTTGGGGAAGCTTCGGGCACCGATAAACTCATCTTT. Translating it yields CALGEASGTDKLIF.